Below, 10 T cell receptor beta chains from the same sample are listed, as sequenced in a study of CD8+CD57+ T cells in acquired aplastic anemia. CDR3 and TCR beta VDJ profiling relied on a genomic DNA template. Each CDR3 protein gets one entry after TCRdb re-called the reads with MiXCR. The data show about 160,000 distinct CDR3 sequences, with approximately 40% seen just once and 1.1% held by the top ten. The specimen sequenced was sorted CD4+, CD8+, or CD8+CD57+ T cells (not recorded which) from PBMCs. These receptors all come from a human donor in good health.

Ten or more counts support this clonotype. This sequence joins TRBV11-2 and TRBJ2-2; D perhaps matches TRBD1 (6 bases). The CDR3 loop spans 15 amino acids. V lost 2 bases to trimming and J lost 6 bases, with 13 bases between them. CDR1 is SGHAT, CDR2 FQNNGV, per germline. The CDR3 is CASSLRGHGAGELFF. CDR3 nucleotide sequence: TGTGCCAGCAGCTTAAGGGGACATGGGGCCGGGGAGCTGTTTTTT.

This clonotype was recorded once. Germline is not matched at one junction end, which may reflect a read error. The rearrangement joins TRBV5-1 to TRBJ2-1; 10 bases line up with TRBD1. This CDR3 has 15 residues. Germline V lookup: CDR1 SGHRS, CDR2 YFSETQ. The CDR3 sequence: CASSFRGQGVDEQLF. The CDR3 DNA reads TGCGCCAGCAGCTTCCGTGGACAGGGGGTGGATGAGCAGCTCTTC.

The chain has TRBV10-3 and TRBJ1-4; D unresolved. Per the germline V gene, CDR1 is ENHRY and CDR2 is SYGVKD. Trimming removed 5 bases from V and 5 bases from J, with 6 bases in between. CDR3 size: 12 residues. CDR3 residues: CAISPGNEKLFF. The CDR3 DNA reads TGTGCCATCAGTCCCGGAAATGAAAAACTGTTTTTT.

At least ten counts were recorded for this clonotype. This rearrangement joins TRBV5-8 to TRBJ1-6, with D perhaps matching TRBD1 (6 bases). V was pared by 2 bases and J by 7 bases, with 10 bases between. The CDR3 runs 14 residues. Germline V gene sequence: CDR1 SGHTS, CDR2 YDEGEE. CDR3 in DNA: TGTGCCAGCAGCTTACAAGGGGGAAATTCACCCCTCCACTTT. This gives the protein CASSLQGGNSPLHF.

The genes are TRBV20-1 and TRBJ2-7, with D tentatively TRBD1 (5 bases). V was pared by 7 bases and J by 0 bases, with 10 bases between. Per the germline V gene, CDR1 is DFQATT and CDR2 is SNEGSKA (reference sequence). This CDR3 is built from 12 residues. CDR3 DNA sequence: TGCAGTGTCAGGGTTTCCTCCTACGAGCAGTACTTC. Translated: CSVRVSSYEQYF.

This clonotype came up many times. The V call is TRBV5-6, the J call TRBJ2-3; 8 positions agree with TRBD2. V was pared by 3 bases and J by 13 bases, with 10 bases of the junction left unmatched. The CDR3 consists of 13 residues. CDR1 and CDR2 (germline): SGHDT, YYEEEE. The CDR3 sequence is CASSWGRSGGKYF. CDR3 coding DNA: TGTGCCAGCAGCTGGGGTAGGAGCGGGGGCAAGTATTTT.

CDR3 coding DNA: TGTGCCTGGAGTGTACCCATCGACTTCACAGATACGCAGTATTTT. Protein sequence: CAWSVPIDFTDTQYF. The chain recombines TRBV30 with TRBJ2-3; D uncertain. In germline, CDR1 is GTSNPN, CDR2 SVGIG (reference sequence). The CDR3 consists of 15 residues. Deletions cut 0 bases from V and 2 bases from J, with 12 bases between.

Turning to this clonotype: The junction departs from the called germline gene at one end, perhaps through a read error. This sequence joins TRBV5-4 and TRBJ2-5; TRBD2 is a possible D gene (6 bases). The germline V gene encodes CDR1 SGHNT and CDR2 YYREEE (reference sequence). CDR3 size: 17 residues. The CDR3 bases are TGTGCCAGCAGCTTGTATTGGTCGCGGGGCCTTCAAGAGACCCAGCACTTC. It specifies CASSLYWSRGLQETQHF.

At least ten counts were recorded for this clonotype. The J gene is TRBJ2-1, the V gene TRBV20-1; 8 nucleotides line up with TRBD2. The CDR3 runs 14 residues. Germline-derived CDR1 and CDR2 are DFQATT and SNEGSKA (reference sequence). With 6 bases clipped from V and 4 bases from J, the junction kept 8 bases outside the gene matches. The CDR3 protein is CSALGGTSYNEQFF. CDR3 nucleotide sequence: TGCAGTGCCTTAGGAGGGACTAGTTACAATGAGCAGTTCTTC.

This clonotype came up a few times. The chain joins TRBV18 to TRBJ2-5; TRBD2 aligns across 8 bases. The germline CDR1 and CDR2 sequences are KGHSH and LQKENI. V was pared by 2 bases and J by 3 bases, with 2 bases of the junction left unmatched. This CDR3 contains 14 residues. CDR3 loop: CASSPRLAKETQYF. The CDR3 nucleotides read TGTGCCAGCTCACCAAGACTAGCGAAAGAGACCCAGTACTTC. Variable domain in full (rest from reference TRBV18 and TRBJ2-5): NAGVMQNPRHLVRRRGQEARLRCSPMKGHSHVYWYRQLPEEGLKFMVYLQKENIIDESGMPKERFSAEFPKEGPSILRIQQVVRGDSAAYFCASSPRLAKETQYFGPGTRLLVL.